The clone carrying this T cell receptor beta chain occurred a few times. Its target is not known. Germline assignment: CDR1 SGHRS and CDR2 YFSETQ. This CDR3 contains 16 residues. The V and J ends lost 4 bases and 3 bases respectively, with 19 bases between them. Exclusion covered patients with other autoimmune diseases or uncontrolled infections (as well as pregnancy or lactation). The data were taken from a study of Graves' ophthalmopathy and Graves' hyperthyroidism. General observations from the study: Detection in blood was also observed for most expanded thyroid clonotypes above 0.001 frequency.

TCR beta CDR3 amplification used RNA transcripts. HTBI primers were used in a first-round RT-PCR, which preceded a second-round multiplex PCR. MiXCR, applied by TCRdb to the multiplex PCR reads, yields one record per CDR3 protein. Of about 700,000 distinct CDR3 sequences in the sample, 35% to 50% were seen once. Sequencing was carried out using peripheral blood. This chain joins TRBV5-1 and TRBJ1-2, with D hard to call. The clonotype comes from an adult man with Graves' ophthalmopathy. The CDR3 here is CASSGEGSGADYGYTF. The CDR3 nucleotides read TGCGCCAGCAGCGGGGAAGGGTCAGGAGCCGACTATGGCTACACCTTC.